A selection of T cell receptor beta chains follows, all from one sample in a study of OX40 agonist ivuxolimab in advanced cancers. The repertoire was sequenced with immunoSEQ multiplex PCR; TCRdb's copy has only in-frame clones and lacks some. The repertoire consists of about 79,000 clones, with about nine tenths occurring once and the leading ten covering roughly 9.6%. The source was CD4+ or CD8+ T cells sorted from blood, collected in a trial of the OX40 agonist ivuxolimab. The receptors originated from an adult with an advanced solid tumor such as melanoma, head and neck, liver or kidney cancer. Each CDR3 is given with its conserved first and last residue. A D gene is named only where the DNA matches it firmly. The size field is filled for only some rows; it gives once, few, many or a size class.

V gene: TRBV27; clone size: .; J gene: TRBJ2-5; D gene: TRBD1; CDR3 DNA: TGTGCCAGCGCCAAGGACAGGGGGCTAACTCAAGAGACCCAGTACTTC; CDR3 protein: CASAKDRGLTQETQYF
V gene: TRBV19; clone size: .; J gene: TRBJ1-3; D gene: .; CDR3 DNA: TGTGCCAGTAGTATGGTCGGCTCTGGAAACACCATATATTTT; CDR3 protein: CASSMVGSGNTIYF
V gene: TRBV30; clone size: few; J gene: TRBJ2-2; D gene: .; CDR3 DNA: TGTGCCTGGACGGGAAGCGGGGAGCTGTTTTTT; CDR3 protein: CAWTGSGELFF
V gene: TRBV6-4; clone size: .; J gene: TRBJ2-5; D gene: .; CDR3 DNA: TGTGCCAGCAGTGAACTAGTGGAATCGGAGACCCAGTACTTC; CDR3 protein: CASSELVESETQYF
V gene: TRBV5-6; clone size: .; J gene: TRBJ2-7; D gene: .; CDR3 DNA: TGTGCCAGCAGCTTGTCGCTAGAATACTACGAGCAGTACTTC; CDR3 protein: CASSLSLEYYEQYF
V gene: TRBV9; clone size: .; J gene: TRBJ2-1; D gene: .; CDR3 DNA: TGTGCCAGCAGCTCCGTCTTATACAATGAGCAGTTCTTC; CDR3 protein: CASSSVLYNEQFF
V gene: TRBV15; clone size: .; J gene: TRBJ1-6; D gene: .; CDR3 DNA: TGTGCCACCAGCAGGTCGGACTCACCCCTCCACTTT; CDR3 protein: CATSRSDSPLHF
V gene: TRBV11-2; clone size: .; J gene: TRBJ2-3; D gene: .; CDR3 DNA: TGTGCCAGCAGCCTCGACGGACAGATCACAGATACGCAGTATTTT; CDR3 protein: CASSLDGQITDTQYF
V gene: TRBV5-1; clone size: .; J gene: TRBJ2-5; D gene: .; CDR3 DNA: TGCGCCAGCTCCTCTCTCTGGTACTTC; CDR3 protein: CASSSLWYF
V gene: TRBV11-2; clone size: .; J gene: TRBJ2-3; D gene: TRBD2; CDR3 DNA: TGTGCCAGCAGCTCCCCCAAAGCGGGGGGCTCAGATACGCAGTATTTT; CDR3 protein: CASSSPKAGGSDTQYF